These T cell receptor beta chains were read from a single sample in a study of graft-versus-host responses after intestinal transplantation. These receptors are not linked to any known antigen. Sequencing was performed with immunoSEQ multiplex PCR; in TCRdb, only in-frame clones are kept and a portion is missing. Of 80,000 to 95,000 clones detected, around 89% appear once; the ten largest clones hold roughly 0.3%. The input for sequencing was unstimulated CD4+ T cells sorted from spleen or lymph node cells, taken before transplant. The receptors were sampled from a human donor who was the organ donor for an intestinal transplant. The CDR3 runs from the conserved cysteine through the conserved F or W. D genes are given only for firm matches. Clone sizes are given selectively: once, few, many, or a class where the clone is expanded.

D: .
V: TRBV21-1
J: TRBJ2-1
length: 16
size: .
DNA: TGTGCCAGCAGCAATGTGAGTAGCGGGAGGTGCAATGAGCAGTTCTTC
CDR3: CASSNVSSGRCNEQFF

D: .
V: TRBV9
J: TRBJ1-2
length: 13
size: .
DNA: TGTGCCAGCACCGCTACAGGGAACTATGGCTACACCTTC
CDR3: CASTATGNYGYTF

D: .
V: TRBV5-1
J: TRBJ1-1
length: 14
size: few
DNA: TGCGCCAGCAGCTTAGGACAGCCGAACACTGAAGCTTTCTTT
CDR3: CASSLGQPNTEAFF

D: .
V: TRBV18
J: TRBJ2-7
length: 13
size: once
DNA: TGTGCCAGCTCACCAACTACCCTCTACGAGCAGTACTTC
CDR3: CASSPTTLYEQYF

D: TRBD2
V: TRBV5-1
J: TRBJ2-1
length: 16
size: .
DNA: TGCGCCAGCACCACCGGGGTGGGACTAGCAACAAATGAGCAGTTCTTC
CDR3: CASTTGVGLATNEQFF

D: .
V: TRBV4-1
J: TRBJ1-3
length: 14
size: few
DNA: TGCGCCAGCAGCCAACAGGGGTCTGGAAACACCATATATTTT
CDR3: CASSQQGSGNTIYF

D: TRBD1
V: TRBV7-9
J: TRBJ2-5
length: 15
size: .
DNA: TGTGCCAGCACCCTTGGGGACAGGACCCAAGAGACCCAGTACTTC
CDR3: CASTLGDRTQETQYF

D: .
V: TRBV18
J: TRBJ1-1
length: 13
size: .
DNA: TGTGCCAGCTCACCGGCAACGCAGGGGGAAGCTTTCTTT
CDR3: CASSPATQGEAFF

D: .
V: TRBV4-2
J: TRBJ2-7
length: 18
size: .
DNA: TGTGCCAGCAGCCAAGAGGGATTCGGCGGGGCCAGCTCCTACGAGCAGTACTTC
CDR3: CASSQEGFGGASSYEQYF

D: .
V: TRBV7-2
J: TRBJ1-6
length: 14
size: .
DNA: TGTGCCAGCAGCTTTCTGACCGGGAATTCACCCCTCCACTTT
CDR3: CASSFLTGNSPLHF

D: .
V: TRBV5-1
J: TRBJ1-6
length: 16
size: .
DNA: TGCGCCAGCAGCCTGGCGGGGGGGGCCTATAATTCACCCCTCCACTTT
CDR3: CASSLAGGAYNSPLHF

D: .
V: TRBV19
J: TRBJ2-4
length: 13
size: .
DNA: TGTGCCAGTAGTATCGGGACAAGAAACATTCAGTACTTC
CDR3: CASSIGTRNIQYF

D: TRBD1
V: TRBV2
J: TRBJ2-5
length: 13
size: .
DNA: TGTGCCAGCCTCCGGGACAGGGTAGAGACCCAGTACTTC
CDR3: CASLRDRVETQYF

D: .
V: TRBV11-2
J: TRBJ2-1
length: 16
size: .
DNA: TGTGCCAGCAGCTTAGGTCGGGGGGCAAAATACAATGAGCAGTTCTTC
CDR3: CASSLGRGAKYNEQFF

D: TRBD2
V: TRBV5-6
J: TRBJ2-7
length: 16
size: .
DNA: TGTGCCAGCAGCCAAGGCTTTAGCGGGACCTCCTACGAGCAGTACTTC
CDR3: CASSQGFSGTSYEQYF

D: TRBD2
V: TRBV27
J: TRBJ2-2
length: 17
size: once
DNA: TGTGCCAGCAGTTTCCTAGCGGGGGCGCGAGCGACCGGGGAGCTGTTTTTT
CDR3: CASSFLAGARATGELFF

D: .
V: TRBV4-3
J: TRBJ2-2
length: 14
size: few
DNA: TGCGCCAGCAGCCAAGGTCAGACAACCGGGGAGCTGTTTTTT
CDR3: CASSQGQTTGELFF

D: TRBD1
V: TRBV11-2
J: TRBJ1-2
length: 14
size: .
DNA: TGTGCCAGCGGCCCGGGACAGGGAGACTATGGCTACACCTTC
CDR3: CASGPGQGDYGYTF

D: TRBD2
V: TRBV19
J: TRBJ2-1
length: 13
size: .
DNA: TGTGCCAGTAGAGCGGGGACCTACAATGAGCAGTTCTTC
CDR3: CASRAGTYNEQFF

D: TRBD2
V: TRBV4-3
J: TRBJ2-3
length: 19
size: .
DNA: TGCGCCAGCAGCCAAGAGCCTAGCGGGAGGCGGGGGAGCACAGATACGCAGTATTTT
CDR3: CASSQEPSGRRGSTDTQYF

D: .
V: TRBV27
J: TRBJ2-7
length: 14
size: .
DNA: TGTGCCGGCCAGGTGCCAGGGGGGAGCTACGAGCAGTACTTC
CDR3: CAGQVPGGSYEQYF

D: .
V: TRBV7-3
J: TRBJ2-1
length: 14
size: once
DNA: TGTGCCAGCAGCTTAATCTCTAGCTGGGATGAGCAGTTCTTC
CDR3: CASSLISSWDEQFF

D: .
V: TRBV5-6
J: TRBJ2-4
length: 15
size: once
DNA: TGTGCCAGCAGCTCGTCTTACCTACTCCTAGGCATTCAGTACTTC
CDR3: CASSSSYLLLGIQYF

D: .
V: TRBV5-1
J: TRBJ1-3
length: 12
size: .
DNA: TGCGCCAGCAGCTTTACAGGAAACACCATATATTTT
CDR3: CASSFTGNTIYF

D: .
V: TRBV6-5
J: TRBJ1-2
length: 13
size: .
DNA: TGTGCCAGCACCAGGGTTTGGGGCCGCGGCTACACCTTC
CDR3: CASTRVWGRGYTF

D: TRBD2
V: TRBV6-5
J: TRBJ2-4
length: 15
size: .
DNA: TGTGCCAGCAGTTACGGGGGGGTGGGCGCAAACATTCAGTACTTC
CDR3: CASSYGGVGANIQYF

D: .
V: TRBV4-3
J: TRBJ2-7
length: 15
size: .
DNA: TGCGCCAGCAGCCAAGAATGGGAGGACGCTTACGAGCAGTACTTC
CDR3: CASSQEWEDAYEQYF

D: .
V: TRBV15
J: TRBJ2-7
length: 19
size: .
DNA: TGTGCCACCAGCAGAGGGACAGGCTTACCGGGACTCCTCGCCTACGAGCAGTACTTC
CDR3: CATSRGTGLPGLLAYEQYF

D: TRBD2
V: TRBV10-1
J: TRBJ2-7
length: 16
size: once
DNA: TGCGCCAGCAGTGAGGAGGGACTAGCGGGAGCCTACGAGCAGTACTTC
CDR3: CASSEEGLAGAYEQYF

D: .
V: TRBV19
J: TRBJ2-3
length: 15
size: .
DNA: TGTGCCAGTACCTCGTCCTTCTGGGCCACAGATACGCAGTATTTT
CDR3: CASTSSFWATDTQYF

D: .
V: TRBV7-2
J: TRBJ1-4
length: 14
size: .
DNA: TGTGCCAGCAGCTTTGGCGGGTTCTATGGAAAACTGTTTTTT
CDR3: CASSFGGFYGKLFF

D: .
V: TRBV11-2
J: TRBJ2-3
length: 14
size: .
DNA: TGTGCCAGCGGCTCTAAGGTAGCGACAGATACGCAGTATTTT
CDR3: CASGSKVATDTQYF

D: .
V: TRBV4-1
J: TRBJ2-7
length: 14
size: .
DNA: TGCGCCAGCAGCCAAGTTCACGGCTCCTACGAGCAGTACTTC
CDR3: CASSQVHGSYEQYF

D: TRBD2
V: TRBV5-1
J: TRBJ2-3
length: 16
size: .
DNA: TGCGCCAGCAGCATTTACTTAGCGGGGACCACAGATACGCAGTATTTT
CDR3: CASSIYLAGTTDTQYF

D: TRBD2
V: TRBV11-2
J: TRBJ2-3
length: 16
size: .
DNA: TGTGCCAGCAGGCGACGGGCGGGGGGGAGCACAGATACGCAGTATTTT
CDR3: CASRRRAGGSTDTQYF

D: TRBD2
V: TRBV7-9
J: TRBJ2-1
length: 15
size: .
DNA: TGTGCCAGCACCGTAGCGGGAGTTGAGTACAATGAGCAGTTCTTC
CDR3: CASTVAGVEYNEQFF

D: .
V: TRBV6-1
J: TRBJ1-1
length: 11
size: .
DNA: TGTGCCAGTGGGAGGGAGAGAGAAGCTTTCTTT
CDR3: CASGREREAFF

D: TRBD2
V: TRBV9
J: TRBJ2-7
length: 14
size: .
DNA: TGTGCCAGCAGCGTTCAGTCGGGGGGAGACGAGCAGTACTTC
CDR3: CASSVQSGGDEQYF

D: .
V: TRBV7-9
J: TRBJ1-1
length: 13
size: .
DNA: TGTGCCAGCAGCTTAGAGGGGGACACTGAAGCTTTCTTT
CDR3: CASSLEGDTEAFF

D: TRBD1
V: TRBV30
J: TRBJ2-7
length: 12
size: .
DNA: TGTGCCTGGGGAGACAGGGCCCTAGGGCAGTACTTC
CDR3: CAWGDRALGQYF

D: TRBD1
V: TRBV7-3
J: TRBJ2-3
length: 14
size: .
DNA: TGTGCCAGCAGCCTAGACAGGGGCGCAGATACGCAGTATTTT
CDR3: CASSLDRGADTQYF

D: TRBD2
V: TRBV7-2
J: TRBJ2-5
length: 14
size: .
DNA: TGTGCCAGCAGCGAAAGACTAGCATTGGAGACCCAGTACTTC
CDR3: CASSERLALETQYF

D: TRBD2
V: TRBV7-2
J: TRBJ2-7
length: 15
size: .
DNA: TGTGCCAGCAGCATCAGACTAGCGGGCGCCTACGAGCAGTACTTC
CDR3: CASSIRLAGAYEQYF

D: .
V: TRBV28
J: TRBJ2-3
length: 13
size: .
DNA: TGTGCCAGCAGTATAGCGGGCACAGATACGCAGTATTTT
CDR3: CASSIAGTDTQYF

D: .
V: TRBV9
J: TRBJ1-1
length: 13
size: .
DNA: TGTGCCAGCAGCGCTACAGGGCACACTGAAGCTTTCTTT
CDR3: CASSATGHTEAFF

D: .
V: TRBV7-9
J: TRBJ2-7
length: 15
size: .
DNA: TGTGCCAGCAGCTTAGATGCAGGGTACTTTTTCGAGCAGTACTTC
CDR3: CASSLDAGYFFEQYF

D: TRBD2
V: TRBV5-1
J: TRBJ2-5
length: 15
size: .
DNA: TGCGCCAGCAGCTTGGGACTAGCGGGAGGGGAGACCCAGTACTTC
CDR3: CASSLGLAGGETQYF

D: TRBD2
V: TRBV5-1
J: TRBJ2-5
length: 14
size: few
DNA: TGCGCCAGCAGCTCGGGACTAGCGGAAGAGACCCAGTACTTC
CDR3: CASSSGLAEETQYF

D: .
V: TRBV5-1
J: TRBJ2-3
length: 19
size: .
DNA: TGCGCCAGCAGCTTGGCCCAGGGGTTCAGCGGGGCTAGCACAGATACGCAGTATTTT
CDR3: CASSLAQGFSGASTDTQYF

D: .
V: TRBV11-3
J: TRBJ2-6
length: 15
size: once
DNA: TGTGCCAGCAGTTTCCTAGCCTCTGGGGCCAACGTCCTGACTTTC
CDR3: CASSFLASGANVLTF

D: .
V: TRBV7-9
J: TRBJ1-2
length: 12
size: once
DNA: TGTGCCAGCAGCTCCGGGTACATTGGCTACACCTTC
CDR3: CASSSGYIGYTF

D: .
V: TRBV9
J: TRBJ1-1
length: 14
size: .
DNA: TGTGCCAGCAGCGTAGAAGTAGCGAACACTGAAGCTTTCTTT
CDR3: CASSVEVANTEAFF

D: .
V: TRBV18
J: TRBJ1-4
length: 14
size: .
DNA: TGTGCCAGCTCACCCGGGGGGCGTCGAGAAAAACTGTTTTTT
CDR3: CASSPGGRREKLFF

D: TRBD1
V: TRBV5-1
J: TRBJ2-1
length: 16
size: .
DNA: TGCGCCAGCAGCGATCAGACAGGGTCCCCCTACAATGAGCAGTTCTTC
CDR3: CASSDQTGSPYNEQFF

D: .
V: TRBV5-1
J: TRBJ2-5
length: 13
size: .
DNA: TGCGCCAGCAGCTTAGGGGTCCAAGAGACCCAGTACTTC
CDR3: CASSLGVQETQYF